Following are 30 T cell receptor beta chains from one sample sequenced in a study of shared clonotypes between healthy human individuals. Clones were sequenced by immunoSEQ multiplex PCR, and TCRdb holds only the in-frame ones, with some missing. The repertoire holds 500,000 to 550,000 clones, with 90% to 96% as singletons. Input material: naive CD4+ T cells sorted from blood. Described subset: CD45RA+ positively selected. The receptor source for this set is a woman aged 25 to 39 in good health.

The rearrangement uses TRBV19 and TRBJ1-3, with D perhaps matching TRBD1 (5 bases). Trimming pared 3 bases from V and 2 bases from J, leaving 11 bases between. Germline V gives CDR1 LNHDA, CDR2 SQIVND (reference sequence). The CDR3 sequence is 15 residues long. CDR3 region: CASSMRRGAGNTIYF. For the CDR3, the DNA is TGTGCCAGTAGTATGCGAAGGGGAGCTGGAAACACCATATATTTT.

This chain connects TRBV4-2 to TRBJ2-7, with D perhaps TRBD2 (6 bases). Germline CDR1 and CDR2: LGHNA and YNFKEQ. Trimming stripped 1 base from V and 0 bases from J, with 10 bases between. This CDR3 is built from 15 residues. CDR3 amino acids: CASSQGASDSYEQYF. CDR3 DNA sequence: TGTGCCAGCAGCCAAGGGGCTAGCGACTCCTACGAGCAGTACTTC.

V and J are TRBV5-4 and TRBJ2-7; 10 positions match TRBD1. Germline V lookup: CDR1 SGHNT, CDR2 YYREEE (reference sequence). The CDR3 sequence is 15 residues long. Unmatched junction bases numbered 3, after V lost 3 bases and J lost 0 bases. This CDR3 is CASSSRQGASYEQYF. In DNA form, the CDR3 reads TGTGCCAGCAGCTCGAGACAGGGGGCCTCCTACGAGCAGTACTTC. The full variable domain, with the rest looked up from reference TRBV5-4 and TRBJ2-7, is ETGVTQSPTHLIKTRGQQVTLRCSSQSGHNTVSWYQQALGQGPQFIFQYYREEENGRGNFPPRFSGLQFPNYSSELNVNALELDDSALYLCASSSRQGASYEQYFGPGTRLTVT.

The genes are TRBV10-1 and TRBJ1-2; TRBD1 matches at 9 bases. V lost 0 bases and J lost 4; bases outside the gene matches: 3. CDR3 length equals 15 residues. Germline V gene sequence: CDR1 WNHNN, CDR2 SYGVQD (reference sequence). The CDR3 protein is CASSESRTGAYGYTF. DNA for the CDR3: TGCGCCAGCAGTGAGTCTCGGACAGGGGCCTATGGCTACACCTTC.

J is TRBJ2-7 and V is TRBV28, with D tentatively TRBD1 (5 bases). The CDR3 is made up of 13 amino acids. V lost 3 bases, J lost 3 bases, and 9 bases lay in between. Germline V gene data show CDR1 as MDHEN and CDR2 as SYDVKM. The chain's CDR3 is CASSFEGVYEQYF. CDR3 DNA: TGTGCCAGCAGTTTTGAAGGGGTCTACGAGCAGTACTTC.

The chain's CDR3 is CASSYSTRGRANEQFF. The CDR3 DNA is TGTGCCAGCAGTTACTCTACACGTGGCAGGGCCAATGAGCAGTTCTTC. The chain has TRBV6-5 and TRBJ2-1; tentative D call: TRBD1 (5 bases). Trimming cost V 0 bases and J 6 bases, with 15 bases left between them. The length of the CDR3 is 16 residues. CDR1 and CDR2 (germline): MNHEY, SVGAGI.

This clone is a singleton in its sample. The V call is TRBV4-1, the J call TRBJ2-4; 7 bases are shared with TRBD2. Per the germline V gene, CDR1 is MGHRA and CDR2 is YSYEKL. V lost 2 bases to trimming and J lost 8 bases; unmatched junction nucleotides: 12. The CDR3 loop spans 16 amino acids. The CDR3 DNA is TGCGCCAGCAGCCAACACGGACTACCGGCGGGGGACATTCAGTACTTC. Protein product: CASSQHGLPAGDIQYF.

This clone occurred once. This chain links TRBV5-1 with TRBJ1-1; a weak D match, TRBD1 (5 bases). Trimming left V 4 bases short and J 0 bases short, with 10 bases between. In germline, CDR1 is SGHRS, CDR2 YFSETQ. CDR3 size: 14 residues. The CDR3 region is CASSPGIMNTEAFF. CDR3 sequence (DNA): TGCGCCAGCAGCCCAGGGATCATGAACACTGAAGCTTTCTTT. The variable domain in full, with the rest retrieved from reference TRBV5-1 and TRBJ1-1, is KAGVTQTPRYLIKTRGQQVTLSCSPISGHRSVSWYQQTPGQGLQFLFEYFSETQRNKGNFPGRFSGRQFSNSRSEMNVSTLELGDSALYLCASSPGIMNTEAFFGQGTRLTVV.

The chain couples TRBV4-1 to TRBJ2-1; the match to TRBD1 covers 7 bases. The junction had 4 bases not matched to a gene; V was cut back by 1 base and J by 7 bases. Per germline, CDR1 MGHRA and CDR2 YSYEKL. This CDR3 is 14 amino acids long. In DNA, the CDR3 is TGCGCCAGCAGCCAAGCAGACAGGGTGAATGAGCAGTTCTTC. As protein: CASSQADRVNEQFF.

The rearrangement links TRBV5-1 to TRBJ2-1; TRBD2 matches 11 bases. Germline-derived CDR1 and CDR2 are SGHRS and YFSETQ. V was clipped by 1 base and J by 7 bases; unmatched bases: 4. The CDR3 has 15 residues. Here the CDR3 reads CASSLTSGSTNEQFF. The DNA of the CDR3 is TGCGCCAGCAGCTTGACTAGCGGGAGTACTAATGAGCAGTTCTTC.

The V gene is TRBV11-2, the J gene TRBJ2-7; 9 bases are a match to TRBD2. CDR1 is SGHAT, CDR2 FQNNGV, per germline. With 1 base clipped from V and 0 bases from J, the junction kept 10 bases outside the gene matches. The CDR3 is made up of 18 amino acids. The CDR3 here is CASSLAGSGRRSSYEQYF. The CDR3 DNA is TGTGCCAGCAGCTTAGCCGGTAGCGGGAGACGGAGCTCCTACGAGCAGTACTTC. Together with reference TRBV11-2 and TRBJ2-7, the CDR3 gives the full variable domain: EAGVAQSPRYKIIEKRQSVAFWCNPISGHATLYWYQQILGQGPKLLIQFQNNGVVDDSQLPKDRFSAERLKGVDSTLKIQPAKLEDSAVYLCASSLAGSGRRSSYEQYFGPGTRLTVT.

Notes on this clone: This sample includes further DNA sequences coding for the same CDR3. The rearrangement links TRBV6-4 to TRBJ2-2, with 8 bases fitting TRBD1. CDR1 and CDR2 from the germline V gene are MRHNA and SNTAGT. The trim removed 3 bases at V and 5 bases at J, leaving 2 bases unmatched. The CDR3 has 14 residues. CDR3 bases: TGTGCCAGCAGTGAACAGGGGGGAACCGGGGAGCTGTTTTTT. The encoded protein is CASSEQGGTGELFF.

This chain joins TRBV9 and TRBJ2-1, with D perhaps matching TRBD2 (6 bases). Trimming removed 1 base at V and 12 bases at J, with 14 bases between. This CDR3 spans 13 amino acids. CDR1 is SGDLS, CDR2 YYNGEE, per germline. For the CDR3, the DNA is TGTGCCAGCAGCGTATCTTGGGAGGTGATGCAGTTCTTC. It codes for CASSVSWEVMQFF.

The chain is built from TRBV4-1 and TRBJ2-4, with 10 bases aligning to TRBD2. Looked up from germline, CDR1 is MGHRA and CDR2 is YSYEKL. CDR3 length equals 17 residues. V was clipped by 1 base and J by 5 bases; unmatched bases: 8. The CDR3 nucleotides are TGCGCCAGCAGCCAAGGGAGAGCTAGCGGGAGTCAAAACATTCAGTACTTC. It translates to CASSQGRASGSQNIQYF.

The genes are TRBV28 and TRBJ1-2, with 10 nucleotides matching TRBD1. V shed 6 bases and J 8 bases; nucleotides not matched to a gene: 6. The germline V gene has CDR1 MDHEN and CDR2 SYDVKM. This CDR3 has 13 amino acids. The CDR3 loop reads CASRPGQGMGYTF. In DNA, the CDR3 is TGTGCCAGCAGACCGGGACAGGGGATGGGCTACACCTTC.

The J gene is TRBJ2-1, the V gene TRBV4-2; 7 positions match TRBD1. The germline CDR1 and CDR2 sequences are LGHNA and YNFKEQ. V lost 1 base to trimming and J lost 9 bases; unmatched junction nucleotides: 12. This CDR3 has 16 amino acids. This CDR3 is CASSQVDRQGESEQFF. Here the CDR3 DNA reads TGTGCCAGCAGCCAAGTTGATCGACAGGGTGAGAGTGAGCAGTTCTTC.

This rearrangement joins TRBV6-5 to TRBJ2-2, with 10 positions matching TRBD1. The CDR3 totals 14 residues. J was trimmed by 5 bases and V by 6 bases; bases with no gene match: 3. From germline, CDR1 is MNHEY and CDR2 SVGAGI. The CDR3 region is CASRGQGKTGELFF. In DNA form, the CDR3 reads TGTGCCAGCAGGGGACAGGGGAAAACCGGGGAGCTGTTTTTT.

This chain connects TRBV9 to TRBJ2-6; D may be TRBD1 (5 bases). From germline, CDR1 is SGDLS and CDR2 YYNGEE. Trimming removed 4 bases at V and 0 bases at J, with 8 bases between. The CDR3 spans 15 residues. In DNA, the CDR3 is TGTGCCAGCAGCATCACAGGCTCTGGGGCCAACGTCCTGACTTTC. Amino acids: CASSITGSGANVLTF. Full variable domain (outside the CDR3, taken from reference TRBV9 and TRBJ2-6): DSGVTQTPKHLITATGQRVTLRCSPRSGDLSVYWYQQSLDQGLQFLIQYYNGEERAKGNILERFSAQQFPDLHSELNLSSLELGDSALYFCASSITGSGANVLTFGAGSRLTVL.

The V and J genes are TRBV12-1 and TRBJ1-5; no DNA check was done on the table's D call, TRBD1. TRBV12-1 is noted as a pseudogene. The length of the CDR3 is 15 residues. CDR3 residues: CASSSPRQGRQPQHF. The DNA for the CDR3 is TGTGCCAGCAGCTCCCCCCGACAGGGGCGACAGCCCCAGCATTTT.

V and J are TRBV18 and TRBJ2-7; possible D gene TRBD1, 6 bases. V lost 4 bases and J 6 bases, leaving 19 bases between the germline ends. In germline, CDR1 is KGHSH, CDR2 LQKENI. This CDR3 is built from 15 residues. CDR3 nucleotide sequence: TGTGCCAGCTCACTCGCAGAAACCACAGGGATCGAGCAGTACTTC. Protein: CASSLAETTGIEQYF.

This sequence joins TRBV5-1 and TRBJ2-1; the D call may be TRBD1 or TRBD2 (5 bases each). V was clipped by 4 bases and J by 8 bases, with 19 bases between them. The CDR3 consists of 15 residues. Germline V lookup: CDR1 SGHRS, CDR2 YFSETQ. In DNA form, the CDR3 reads TGCGCCAGCAGCGGAACCGGGACCGGCCTCGATGAGCAGTTCTTC. Translation gives CASSGTGTGLDEQFF.

The chain links TRBV12-5 to TRBJ2-1; D is unresolved. From germline, CDR1 is LGHNT and CDR2 FRNRAP. Deletions cut 3 bases from V and 5 bases from J, with 5 bases between. CDR3 length: 12 residues. CDR3: CASGFSDNEQFF. CDR3 in DNA: TGTGCTAGTGGTTTTTCGGACAATGAGCAGTTCTTC.

The rearrangement joins TRBV9 to TRBJ2-3; 11 bases agree with TRBD2. Germline loops: CDR1 SGDLS, CDR2 YYNGEE. With 3 bases clipped from V and 2 bases from J, the junction kept 5 bases outside the gene matches. This CDR3 spans 16 amino acids. CDR3 amino acids: CASSGGTSGLTDTQYF. In DNA, the CDR3 is TGTGCCAGCAGCGGGGGGACTAGCGGCCTCACAGATACGCAGTATTTT.

This sequence joins TRBV6-6 and TRBJ2-7, with 7 bases aligning to TRBD2. V shed 10 bases, J shed 1 base, and the junction held 7 bases outside the gene matches. CDR3 length: 13 residues. The germline V gene has CDR1 MNHNY and CDR2 SVGAGI (reference sequence). Here the CDR3 reads CATYRAGSYEQYF. The CDR3 DNA reads TGTGCCACCTACCGAGCGGGGTCCTACGAGCAGTACTTC.

V and J are TRBV5-1 and TRBJ2-7; perhaps TRBD1 as D (6 bases). The CDR3 runs to 13 residues. Germline CDR1 reads SGHRS; CDR2 reads YFSETQ. V dropped 0 bases and J dropped 5 bases, with 9 bases sitting between them. The CDR3 spells CASSLAGENEQYF. Here the CDR3 DNA reads TGCGCCAGCAGCTTGGCAGGGGAAAACGAGCAGTACTTC.

In nucleotides, the CDR3 is TGTGCCTGGAGCCCCCAACTAGCGGGAGAACGGGCTGAGCAGTTCTTC. Amino acid sequence: CAWSPQLAGERAEQFF. This chain links TRBV30 with TRBJ2-1; 11 bases are shared with TRBD2. CDR1 and CDR2 (germline): GTSNPN, SVGIG (reference sequence). After removal of 3 bases from V and 9 bases from J, the junction contained 13 bases not matched to a gene. This CDR3 region has 16 residues.

The rearrangement links TRBV20-1 to TRBJ1-1, with 7 bases aligning to TRBD1. This CDR3 has 9 amino acids. CDR1 is DFQATT and CDR2 is SNEGSKA in the germline V gene (reference sequence). The CDR3 sequence: CRTGTEAFF. DNA of the CDR3: TGCAGGACAGGGACTGAAGCTTTCTTT.

This clone appeared a few times. The V and J genes are TRBV28 and TRBJ1-2, with D unclear. Germline V lookup: CDR1 MDHEN, CDR2 SYDVKM. This CDR3 spans 13 amino acids. V shed 3 bases and J shed 4 bases, with 9 bases lying between them. This chain's CDR3 is CASSLEVPYGYTF. Written as DNA, the CDR3 is TGTGCCAGCAGTTTGGAGGTCCCCTATGGCTACACCTTC.

V and J are TRBV28 and TRBJ1-5; 8 bases match TRBD1. CDR3 size: 17 residues. Trimming cost V 6 bases and J 0 bases; bases outside gene matches: 10. The germline CDR1 and CDR2 sequences are MDHEN and SYDVKM. Here the CDR3 DNA reads TGTGCCAGCAGCCTCTACCAGGGGGCAGATAGCAATCAGCCCCAGCATTTT. It codes for CASSLYQGADSNQPQHF.

This clone was detected only once. This rearrangement joins TRBV29-1 to TRBJ2-6; D is undetermined. Germline lookup yields CDR1 SQVTM and CDR2 ANQGSEA. The CDR3 extends over 15 amino acids. V was shortened by 1 base and J by 0 bases, with 7 bases between the two germline ends. CDR3 loop: CSVEGVDSGANVLTF. The CDR3 DNA reads TGCAGCGTTGAAGGTGTGGACTCTGGGGCCAACGTCCTGACTTTC. Full variable domain (missing parts from reference TRBV29-1 and TRBJ2-6): SAVISQKPSRDICQRGTSLTIQCQVDSQVTMMFWYRQQPGQSLTLIATANQGSEATYESGFVIDKFPISRPNLTFSTLTVSNMSPEDSSIYLCSVEGVDSGANVLTFGAGSRLTVL.